This T cell receptor (beta chain) stems from a study of identical twins. The study, taken as a whole, reports: Cord blood beta clonotypes present at high abundance carried fewer insertions; no such pattern appeared in memory repertoires. There is a chance that invariant MAIT and iNKT cells partially muddied zero-insertion analyses.

This CDR3 contains 14 residues. V was pared by 6 bases and J by 3 bases, with 15 bases between. TCRdb used MiXCR to reprocess the 5' RACE reads, holding one entry per CDR3 protein. The sample includes nearly 900,000 distinct CDR3 sequences, about 12% of them seen just once. This clonotype was seen more than once but under ten times. The antigen is not known. A further study also used this sample, focusing on yellow fever vaccine responses in identical twins.

The TCR originated in a woman aged 18-29 years in good health. This chain uses TRBV12-3 or TRBV12-4 with TRBJ2-7; no firm D call. The material sequenced was PBMCs. The CDR3 here is CASSPRDSIYEQYF. CDR3 DNA sequence: TGTGCCAGCAGCCCCCGTGACTCGATCTACGAGCAGTACTTC.